This is a list of T cell receptor beta chains from one sample in a study of cytomegalovirus exposure and HLA in healthy donors. The data were produced by immunoSEQ multiplex PCR, yet TCRdb's version contains in-frame clones alone and is incomplete. Of about 130,000 clones listed, around 80% are singletons. Source material: PBMCs. These TCRs come from a female donor in good health and CMV-seronegative. CDR3s include the opening cysteine and the closing phenylalanine or tryptophan. D genes are given only for firm matches. Clone size is given for some rows only: seen once, a few or many times, or a class if the clone is expanded.

j_gene,v_gene,d_gene,abundance,CDR3nt,CDR3aa
TRBJ2-3,TRBV19,.,.,TGTGCCAGTAGCCTTGTTCGGGATACGCAGTATTTT,CASSLVRDTQYF
TRBJ1-1,TRBV25-1,.,.,TGTGCCAGCAGTGACCCGAGGGGGGGAGGCACTGAAGCTTTCTTT,CASSDPRGGGTEAFF
TRBJ2-1,TRBV5-1,.,.,TGCGCCAGCAGCTTGGTCGGGGATTCCTACAATGAGCAGTTCTTC,CASSLVGDSYNEQFF
TRBJ1-1,TRBV10-3,.,.,TGTGCCATCAGTGAGTCGCTGGGGGGTACCACTGAAGCTTTCTTT,CAISESLGGTTEAFF
TRBJ2-1,TRBV11-3,TRBD2,.,TGTGCCAGCAGGCCCGGACTAGCGGGCAGACTTGAGCAGTTCTTC,CASRPGLAGRLEQFF
TRBJ2-7,TRBV9,.,.,TGTGCCAGCAGCCCTAAAAGGGGGGGAGAGGGTGGCTTC,CASSPKRGGEGGF
TRBJ2-7,TRBV27,TRBD1,.,TGTGCCAGCAGGCCAAGGACAGGGTTCCACGAGCAGTACTTC,CASRPRTGFHEQYF
TRBJ1-1,TRBV2,.,once,TGTGCCAGCACCTTACAGGCTTTGAACACTGAAGCTTTCTTT,CASTLQALNTEAFF
TRBJ2-7,TRBV29-1,TRBD2,.,TGCAGCGTTGGGGGGGGAGTCCACGAGCAGTACTTC,CSVGGGVHEQYF
TRBJ2-7,TRBV7-2,.,.,TGTGCCAGCAGCTCGCTCAAGCACTACGAGCAGTACTTC,CASSSLKHYEQYF
TRBJ2-2,TRBV5-6,.,.,TGTGCCAGCAGCCGCCGGGGAGGCACCGGGGAGCTGTTTTTT,CASSRRGGTGELFF
TRBJ1-6,TRBV28,.,.,TGTGCCAGCAGGGGGCTTGATTCACCCCTCCACTTT,CASRGLDSPLHF
TRBJ2-1,TRBV29-1,TRBD2,.,TGCAGCGCTATTAATAATCTAGCGGGCTCCTACAATGAGCAGTTCTTC,CSAINNLAGSYNEQFF
TRBJ2-5,TRBV7-8,TRBD2,.,TGTGCCAGCAGCCAAACTAGCGGGGAGACCCAGTACTTC,CASSQTSGETQYF
TRBJ2-3,TRBV14,.,few,TGTGCCAGCAGCCAAAATAGTGGAGGTACGCAGTATTTT,CASSQNSGGTQYF
TRBJ1-5,TRBV19,.,.,TGTGCCAGTAGTTTCCCCCGGCAGCCCCAGCATTTT,CASSFPRQPQHF
TRBJ2-5,TRBV7-2,.,.,TGTGCCAGCAGCTTAGAGCAGGGTGCAGAGACCCAGTACTTC,CASSLEQGAETQYF
TRBJ1-1,TRBV9,.,.,TGTGCCAGCAGCCCAGCGATGGTATCTGAAGCTTTCTTT,CASSPAMVSEAFF
TRBJ2-2,TRBV27,.,.,TGTGCCAGCAGTCAGGTGCCCACCGGGGAGCTGTTTTTT,CASSQVPTGELFF
TRBJ2-7,TRBV28,.,few,TGTGCCAGCAGTTTATTCCGCGACAGTTACGAGCAGTACTTC,CASSLFRDSYEQYF
TRBJ2-7,TRBV9,.,.,TGTGCCAGCAGCGTAGGAGGCAATAGAAACTACGAGCAGTACTTC,CASSVGGNRNYEQYF
TRBJ1-2,TRBV18,TRBD1,.,TGTGCCAGCTCCGACATAAAGGGGGCCAACTATGGCTACACCTTC,CASSDIKGANYGYTF
TRBJ2-1,TRBV5-1,TRBD2,.,TGCGCCAGCAGCTTAGGGACTAGCGGGAGTAATGAGCAGTTCTTC,CASSLGTSGSNEQFF